The clone carrying this T cell receptor (beta chain) occurred many times. Its antigen is unidentified. The CDR3 runs 17 residues. J was trimmed by 0 bases and V by 5 bases; bases with no gene match: 9. This sample was taken from a study of tumor-infiltrating lymphocytes in primary liver carcinoma. Study at large: Ranging in age from 30 to 69 years, the patients were men and women. Every sample contained roughly 3.65 to 7.13 million productive TCRbeta reads, and these numbers were similar from one tissue type to another. Whole-study results and caveats: The top-250-clone fraction was significantly higher in tumors than in blood (p = 0.039). Overlap in tumor-adjacent and tumor-blood pairs fell below that of tumor region pairs.

A primer in the constant region served to generate TCR beta cDNA from roughly 520 ng of total RNA. Slightly modified ARM-PCR served as the procedure for the TCR beta libraries. These libraries came from three rounds of nested multiplex PCR. Investigators reported that the first two PCR rounds, at 10 cycles each, used TRBV1-TRBV30 forward primers with a C-beta reverse primer. TCRdb redid the calling of the multiplex PCR reads with MiXCR, one entry per CDR3 protein. The repertoire holds more than 95,000 distinct CDR3 sequences, with under 65% as singletons. Each 20-30 mg portion of unsorted bulk tissue served as the source for co-extraction of RNA and DNA.

Sequenced: liver tumor tissue from sampling region 3. Subset specified: tumor region T3, left-lateral pole. The receptor was derived from an older woman with primary liver carcinoma and hepatitis B virus infection. This rearrangement joins TRBV12-3 or TRBV12-4 to TRBJ1-1; 10 bases are a match to TRBD1. CDR3 residues: CASSRQGALLMNTEAFF. CDR3 nucleotide sequence: TGTGCCAGCAGTCGACAGGGGGCCCTCCTTATGAACACTGAAGCTTTCTTT.